This TCR beta chain was sequenced during a study of human T cells and chemical hapten exposure. From the RACE reads, TCRdb called clonotypes with MiXCR, one entry per CDR3 protein. The sample carries 95,000 to 100,000 distinct CDR3 sequences, around 12% recorded once. A few counts support this clonotype. Time point reported: patch test 1, 2 weeks after DPC sensitization. Treatment of the sample: therapeutic diphenylcyclopropenone sensitization with weekly scalp DPC. The CDR3 is 14 amino acids. Trimming stripped 3 bases from V and 8 bases from J, with 13 bases between. Germline assignment: CDR1 MDHEN and CDR2 SYDVKM.

V gene TRBV28 combines with J gene TRBJ1-4; unclear D gene. The source of this sequence is a woman aged 40-49 years with alopecia areata. Some clones in this sample may be carry-over from other donors' samples. The source was whole blood, collected in connection with sensitization to the hapten diphenylcyclopropenone (DPC). The CDR3 nucleotides read TGTGCCAGCAGTTTTCGTCGTCTAGGAGAAAAACTGTTTTTT. As protein: CASSFRRLGEKLFF. Drawing the rest from reference TRBV28 and TRBJ1-4, the complete variable domain is DVKVTQSSRYLVKRTGEKVFLECVQDMDHENMFWYRQDPGLGLRLIYFSYDVKMKEKGDIPEGYSVSREKKERFSLILESASTNQTSMYLCASSFRRLGEKLFFGSGTQLSVL.